This TCR beta chain was profiled in a study of blood T cell repertoires in COVID-19. Data came from immunoSEQ multiplex PCR; TCRdb stores just in-frame clones and leaves some out. The profile shows 400,000 to 550,000 clones, nearly 90% of them singletons. The CDR3 is made up of 16 amino acids. V was cut by 4 bases and J by 3 bases, with 18 bases left in between. Germline V lookup: CDR1 KGHSH, CDR2 LQKENI. The study drew participants aged about 18 to 95 years from roughly 25 US areas. The chain uses TRBV18 and TRBJ1-1; weak D call: TRBD1 (6 bases). The origin of this receptor is a woman aged 18-35 years with acute COVID-19. The sample taken for sequencing was PBMCs or T cells enriched from blood (not recorded which). The CDR3 reads CASSQGTGLGDTEAFF. CDR3 DNA: TGTGCCAGCTCACAAGGTACAGGGTTAGGGGACACTGAAGCTTTCTTT.